This TCR beta chain was sequenced for a study of cytomegalovirus exposure and HLA in healthy donors. At the level of the study: Membership in the Caucasian-associated ancestry cluster was found for around four fifths of approximately 430 genotyped donors. Notes on the study in general: In a later analysis, fewer than 20,000 TCR beta sequences were associated with HLA alleles at 0.05 false discovery rate.

The CDR3 has 15 residues. After removal of 5 bases from V and 2 bases from J, the junction contained 4 bases not matched to a gene. From germline, CDR1 is MDHEN and CDR2 SYDVKM. About this clone: Antigen specificity is unknown.

A multiplex PCR was run with 60 Vbeta primers and 13 Jbeta primers. TCRdb keeps only in-frame clones here, not all; method: immunoSEQ multiplex PCR. Of over 85,000 clones listed, 60% to 80% are singletons. The J gene is TRBJ2-1, the V gene TRBV28; 9 bases line up with TRBD1. The TCR originated in a man aged 35 to 55 in good health and CMV-seronegative. The sample comprised PBMCs. In DNA, the CDR3 is TGTGCCAGCAGTACAAGACAGGGGGCCTACAATGAGCAGTTCTTC. It translates to CASSTRQGAYNEQFF.